This TCR beta chain appears in the sequencing data of a study of human T cells and chemical hapten exposure. Study information: Enrolled patients were predominantly female and had alopecia areata, totalis or universalis.

Methods used by the authors: The number of TCRs in each sample had a median of approximately 99,000 and spanned about 23,224 to 700,000. From the RACE reads, TCRdb called clonotypes with MiXCR, one entry per CDR3 protein. It is TCRdb's table, rather than the study itself, that gives the V and J calls and clone size. The sample lists about 40,000 distinct CDR3 sequences, less than 3.5% seen once, with approximately 6.7% in the top ten. This clonotype was detected a few times. Time point defined: patch test 2, 6 weeks after DPC sensitization. Treatment given: therapeutic diphenylcyclopropenone sensitization with weekly scalp DPC. The source is a man aged 40-55 years with alopecia areata. Some clones in this sample may be carry-over from other donors' samples. The source material was whole blood, sampled in connection with sensitization to the hapten diphenylcyclopropenone (DPC).

The CDR3: CASSPTILSSYNEQFF. In DNA, the CDR3 is TGTGCCAGCTCACCGACTATCCTGAGCTCCTACAATGAGCAGTTCTTC. This sequence joins TRBV18 and TRBJ2-1; the D gene is possibly TRBD2 (5 bases). The CDR3 has 16 residues. Trimming left V 3 bases short and J 0 bases short, with 12 bases between. Germline values: CDR1 KGHSH, CDR2 LQKENI.